A single sample is the source of the 8 T cell receptor beta chains below, sequenced in a study of PD-1 blockade in classical Hodgkin lymphoma. All patients experienced relapse after autologous stem cell transplantation, and brentuximab vedotin exposure was variable. Repertoires were generated with immunoSEQ multiplex PCR, while TCRdb's copy carries only in-frame clones and drops some. The sample consists of over 9,000 clones, about 85% of them appearing once. This material consisted of peripheral blood mononuclear cells (PBMCs), taken at baseline. These receptors were obtained from a human donor with classical Hodgkin lymphoma.

The chain employs TRBV12-5 and TRBJ2-4; 8 bases match TRBD2. Germline assignment: CDR1 LGHNT and CDR2 FRNRAP. This CDR3 is built from 19 residues. The V segment lost 2 bases and the J segment 0 bases; nucleotides outside the gene matches: 12. As DNA, the CDR3 is TGTGCTAGTGGTTTGCCCACTCGGGGGGGAGGAATAGCCAAAAACATTCAGTACTTC. Translation: CASGLPTRGGGIAKNIQYF.

The chain employs TRBV27 and TRBJ2-4, with D perhaps assigned TRBD1 or TRBD2 (5 bases each). V lost 6 bases and J lost 7, with 10 bases in between. The germline V gene has CDR1 MNHEY and CDR2 SMNVEV (reference sequence). The CDR3 sequence is 12 residues long. The CDR3 region is CASSSGPNIQYF. DNA of the CDR3: TGTGCCAGCAGCTCGGGACCCAACATTCAGTACTTC.

The chain carries TRBV11-2 and TRBJ2-3; D gene unclear. The ends were cut back, 1 base at V and 2 bases at J, with 13 bases in the middle. The CDR3 runs to 16 residues. CDR1 SGHAT and CDR2 FQNNGV come from the germline V gene. The CDR3 loop is CASSLVAGANTDTQYF. CDR3 sequence (DNA): TGTGCCAGCAGCTTAGTTGCAGGAGCGAACACAGATACGCAGTATTTT.

This chain uses TRBV5-1 with TRBJ1-2; D ambiguous. The CDR3 has 16 amino acids. Germline V gene lookup returns CDR1 SGHRS and CDR2 YFSETQ. Trimming cost V 0 bases and J 8 bases, with 20 bases left between them. The CDR3 reads CASSLGVSAGKLGYTF. The CDR3 coding sequence is TGCGCCAGCAGCTTGGGGGTCTCGGCAGGCAAACTCGGCTACACCTTC.

This rearrangement joins TRBV27 to TRBJ2-7; the match to TRBD2 covers 10 bases. The J segment lost 11 bases and the V segment lost 6 bases, leaving 16 bases of the junction unmatched. This CDR3 region has 15 residues. Germline V gene sequence: CDR1 MNHEY, CDR2 SMNVEV (reference sequence). CDR3 bases: TGTGCCAGCAGCTATGGGACTAGCGCGACCCCGCTCAAGTACTTC. Translated: CASSYGTSATPLKYF.

V is TRBV5-1 and J is TRBJ2-7, with D maybe TRBD1 (6 bases). This CDR3 is 12 amino acids long. CDR1 and CDR2 from the germline V gene are SGHRS and YFSETQ. The V and J ends lost 3 bases and 6 bases respectively, with 10 bases between them. DNA for the CDR3: TGCGCCAGCAGCTCAACAGGGCCCGAGCAGTACTTC. Amino acids: CASSSTGPEQYF.

The gene calls are TRBV11-3 and TRBJ2-5; D call uncertain. The CDR3 loop spans 13 amino acids. The germline V gene has CDR1 SGHNT and CDR2 YENEEA. V was shortened by 5 bases and J by 4 bases, with 11 bases between the two germline ends. The CDR3, as DNA: TGTGCCAGCAGCCGGACCCTCCTAGAGACCCAGTACTTC. Translating it yields CASSRTLLETQYF.

This clone was picked up a small number of times. The V and J genes are TRBV2 and TRBJ1-5; perhaps TRBD1 as D (6 bases). The CDR3 sequence is 13 residues long. Germline values: CDR1 SNHLY, CDR2 FYNNEI. Trimming took 7 bases from V and 2 from J, leaving 9 bases between them. CDR3 loop: CASTRGGNQPQHF. The CDR3 DNA reads TGTGCCAGCACTAGGGGGGGCAATCAGCCCCAGCATTTT.